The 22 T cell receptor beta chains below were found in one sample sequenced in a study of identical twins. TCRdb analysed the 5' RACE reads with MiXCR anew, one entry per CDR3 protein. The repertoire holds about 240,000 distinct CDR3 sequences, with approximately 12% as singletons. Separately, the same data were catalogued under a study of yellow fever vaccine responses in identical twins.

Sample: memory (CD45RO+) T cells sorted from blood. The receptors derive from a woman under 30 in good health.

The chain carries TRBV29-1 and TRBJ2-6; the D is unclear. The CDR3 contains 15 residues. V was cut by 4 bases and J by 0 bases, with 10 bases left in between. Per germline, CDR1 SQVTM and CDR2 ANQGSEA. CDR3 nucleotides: TGCAGCGTTGGGGATTCAAGCTCTGGGGCCAACGTCCTGACTTTC. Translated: CSVGDSSSGANVLTF.

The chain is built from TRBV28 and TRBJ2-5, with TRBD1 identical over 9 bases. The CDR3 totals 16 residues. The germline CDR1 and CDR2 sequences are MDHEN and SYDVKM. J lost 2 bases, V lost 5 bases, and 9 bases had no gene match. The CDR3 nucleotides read TGTGCCAGCAGTCCGGACAGGGGCCGAGGGCAAGAGACCCAGTACTTC. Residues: CASSPDRGRGQETQYF.

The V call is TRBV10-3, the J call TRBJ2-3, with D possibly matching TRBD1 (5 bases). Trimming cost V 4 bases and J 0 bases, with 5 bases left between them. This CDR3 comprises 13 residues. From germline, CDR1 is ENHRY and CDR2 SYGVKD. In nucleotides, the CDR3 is TGTGCCATCAGTGCAGGGAGCACAGATACGCAGTATTTT. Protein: CAISAGSTDTQYF.

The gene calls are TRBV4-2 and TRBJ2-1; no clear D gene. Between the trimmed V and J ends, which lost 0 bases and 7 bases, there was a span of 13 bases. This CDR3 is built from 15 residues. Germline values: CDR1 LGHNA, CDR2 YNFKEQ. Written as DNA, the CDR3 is TGTGCCAGCAGCCAAGATCTGGCGGCCGGGAATGAGCAGTTCTTC. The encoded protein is CASSQDLAAGNEQFF.

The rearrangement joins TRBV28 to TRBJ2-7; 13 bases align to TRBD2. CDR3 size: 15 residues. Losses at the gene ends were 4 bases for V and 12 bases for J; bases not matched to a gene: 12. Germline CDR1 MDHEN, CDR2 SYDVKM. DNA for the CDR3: TGTGCCAGCAGTTCCCCGGGACTAGCGGGACCCCGTGGGTACTTC. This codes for CASSSPGLAGPRGYF.

The CDR3 DNA sequence: TGTGCCAGCAGTTTAGACCGGGGGCCGAGCACAGATACGCAGTATTTT. This translates into CASSLDRGPSTDTQYF. The J gene is TRBJ2-3, the V gene TRBV27; either TRBD1 or TRBD2 may fit D (6 bases each). Germline V gives CDR1 MNHEY, CDR2 SMNVEV (reference sequence). The CDR3 has 16 amino acids. V dropped 2 bases and J dropped 0 bases, with 12 bases sitting between them.

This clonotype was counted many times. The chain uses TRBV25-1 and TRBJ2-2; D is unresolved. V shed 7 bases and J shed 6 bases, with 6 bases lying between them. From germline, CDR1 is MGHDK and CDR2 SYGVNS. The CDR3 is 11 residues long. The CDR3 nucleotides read TGTGCCAGCACCCGAGCCGGGGAGCTGTTTTTT. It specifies CASTRAGELFF.

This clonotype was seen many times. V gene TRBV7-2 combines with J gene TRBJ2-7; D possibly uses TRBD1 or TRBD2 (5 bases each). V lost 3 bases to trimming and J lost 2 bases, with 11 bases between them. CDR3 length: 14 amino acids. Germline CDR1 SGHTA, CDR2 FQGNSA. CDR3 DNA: TGTGCCAGCAGCTTCATGGGGGATACCTACGAGCAGTACTTC. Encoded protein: CASSFMGDTYEQYF.

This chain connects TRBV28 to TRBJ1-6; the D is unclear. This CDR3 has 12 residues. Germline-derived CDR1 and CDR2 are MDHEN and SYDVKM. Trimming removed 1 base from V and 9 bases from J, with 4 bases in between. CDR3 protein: CASSLFTSPLHF. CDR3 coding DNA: TGTGCCAGCAGTTTATTTACTTCACCCCTCCACTTT. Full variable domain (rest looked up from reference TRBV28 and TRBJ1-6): DVKVTQSSRYLVKRTGEKVFLECVQDMDHENMFWYRQDPGLGLRLIYFSYDVKMKEKGDIPEGYSVSREKKERFSLILESASTNQTSMYLCASSLFTSPLHFGNGTRLTVT.

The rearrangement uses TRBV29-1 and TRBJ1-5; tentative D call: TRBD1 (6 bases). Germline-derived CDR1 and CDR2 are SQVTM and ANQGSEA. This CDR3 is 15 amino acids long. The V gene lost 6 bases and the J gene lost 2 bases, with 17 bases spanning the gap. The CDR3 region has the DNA TGCAGCGTACTCACAGGCGGGGGCGGCAATCAGCCCCAGCATTTT. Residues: CSVLTGGGGNQPQHF.

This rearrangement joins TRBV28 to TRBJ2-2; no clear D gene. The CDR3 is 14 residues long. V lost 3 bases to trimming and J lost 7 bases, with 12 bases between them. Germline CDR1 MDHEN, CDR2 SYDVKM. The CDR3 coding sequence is TGTGCCAGCAGTTTCCTTAAGCGCGGCGGGGAGCTGTTTTTT. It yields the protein CASSFLKRGGELFF.

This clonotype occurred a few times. CDR3 DNA sequence: TGTGCCAGCACTGGCACAGATACGCAGTATTTT. Its translation is CASTGTDTQYF. This sequence joins TRBV7-9 and TRBJ2-3; D is unclear. The CDR3 is 11 residues long. V shed 7 bases and J shed 1 base, with 3 bases lying between them. Per germline, CDR1 SEHNR and CDR2 FQNEAQ (reference sequence).

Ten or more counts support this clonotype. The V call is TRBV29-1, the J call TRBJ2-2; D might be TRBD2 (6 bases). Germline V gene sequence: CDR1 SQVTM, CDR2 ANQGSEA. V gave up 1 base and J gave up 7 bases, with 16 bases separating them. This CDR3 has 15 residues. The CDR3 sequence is CSVEVAGGGVGELFF. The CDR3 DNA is TGCAGCGTTGAAGTCGCAGGAGGAGGGGTCGGGGAGCTGTTTTTT.

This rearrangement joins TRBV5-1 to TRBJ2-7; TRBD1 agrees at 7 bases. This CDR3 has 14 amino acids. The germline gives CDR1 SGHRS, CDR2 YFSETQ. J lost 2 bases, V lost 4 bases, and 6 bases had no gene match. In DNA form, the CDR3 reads TGCGCCAGCAGCCCCAGGGACAGACCCTACGAGCAGTACTTC. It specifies CASSPRDRPYEQYF.

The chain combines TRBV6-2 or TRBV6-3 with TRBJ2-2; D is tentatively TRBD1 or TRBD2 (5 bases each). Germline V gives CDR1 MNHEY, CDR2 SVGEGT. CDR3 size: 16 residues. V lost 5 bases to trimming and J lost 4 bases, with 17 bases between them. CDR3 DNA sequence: TGTGCCAGCAGTCCGCCGTCGGTAGGGACCACCGGGGAGCTGTTTTTT. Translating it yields CASSPPSVGTTGELFF.

DNA of the CDR3: TGCGCCAGCAGCTTGGGGTTAGTACAAGAGACCCAGTACTTC. Protein product: CASSLGLVQETQYF. The genes are TRBV5-1 and TRBJ2-5; unclear D gene. Germline-derived CDR1 and CDR2 are SGHRS and YFSETQ. CDR3 size: 14 residues. Trimming shortened V by 0 bases and J by 2 bases, and 8 bases separated the two germline ends.

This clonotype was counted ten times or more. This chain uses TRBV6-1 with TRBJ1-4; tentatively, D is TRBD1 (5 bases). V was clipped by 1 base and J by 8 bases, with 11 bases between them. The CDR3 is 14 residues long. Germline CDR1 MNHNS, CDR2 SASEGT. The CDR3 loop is CASSEGTSSEKLFF. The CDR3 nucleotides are TGTGCCAGCAGTGAAGGGACATCCAGCGAAAAACTGTTTTTT.

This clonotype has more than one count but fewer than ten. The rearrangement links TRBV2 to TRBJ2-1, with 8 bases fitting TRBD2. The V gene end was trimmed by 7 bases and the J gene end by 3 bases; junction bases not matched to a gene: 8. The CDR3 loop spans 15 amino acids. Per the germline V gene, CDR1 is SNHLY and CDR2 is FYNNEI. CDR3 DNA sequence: TGTGCCAGCACCCCCGAGGGGACTAGCTACAATGAGCAGTTCTTC. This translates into CASTPEGTSYNEQFF.

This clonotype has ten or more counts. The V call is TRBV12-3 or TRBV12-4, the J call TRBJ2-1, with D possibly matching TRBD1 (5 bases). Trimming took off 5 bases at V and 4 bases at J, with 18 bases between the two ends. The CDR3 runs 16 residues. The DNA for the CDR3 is TGTGCCAGCAGTCCGGACATCATGGGCATATACAATGAGCAGTTCTTC. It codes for CASSPDIMGIYNEQFF.

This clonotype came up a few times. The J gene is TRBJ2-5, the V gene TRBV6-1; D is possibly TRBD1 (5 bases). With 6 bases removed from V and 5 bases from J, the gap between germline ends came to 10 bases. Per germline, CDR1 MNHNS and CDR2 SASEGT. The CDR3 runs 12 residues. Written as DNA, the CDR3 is TGTGCCAGCAGGCCCTCAGGGGAGACCCAGTACTTC. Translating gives CASRPSGETQYF.

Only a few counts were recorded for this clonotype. In DNA, the CDR3 is TGCAGTGCGCCCGGACATGGCTCTGAGCACGAGCAGTACTTC. Protein product: CSAPGHGSEHEQYF. The J gene is TRBJ2-7, the V gene TRBV20-1, with D possibly being TRBD1 (5 bases). Looked up from germline, CDR1 is DFQATT and CDR2 is SNEGSKA (reference sequence). The V end lost 6 bases, the J end lost 5 bases, and 20 bases lay between the germline ends. This CDR3 is built from 14 residues.

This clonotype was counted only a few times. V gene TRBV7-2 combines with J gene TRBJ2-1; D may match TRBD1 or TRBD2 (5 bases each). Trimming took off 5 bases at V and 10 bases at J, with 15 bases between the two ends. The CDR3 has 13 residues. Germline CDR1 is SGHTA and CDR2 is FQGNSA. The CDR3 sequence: CASSERDPPEQFF. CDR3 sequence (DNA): TGTGCCAGCAGCGAGAGGGACCCCCCAGAGCAGTTCTTC.